This T cell receptor (beta chain) was profiled in a study of radiotherapy plus CTLA-4 blockade in lung cancer. Findings and caveats of the study: In blood, early T cell clone dynamics reportedly predicted response best, together with interferon-beta. Expansion of tumor-derived TCR clones was observed in blood after radiotherapy plus ipilimumab.

Focal radiation plus CTLA-4 blockade with ipilimumab was administered to patients who had chemo-refractory metastatic non-small-cell lung cancer. Clones were read by immunoSEQ multiplex PCR, and TCRdb kept only the in-frame ones, dropping some. The top ten clones hold roughly 14% of a sample with approximately 82,000 clones, approximately 82% of them seen once. A remark on this clone: Its antigen is not identified.

CDR1 and CDR2 (germline): SEHNR, FQNEAQ (reference sequence). The CDR3 loop spans 19 amino acids. J gave up 0 bases and V 4 bases, and 13 bases lay outside the gene matches. The V call is TRBV7-9, the J call TRBJ1-3; 9 bases agree with TRBD1. The input for sequencing was peripheral blood, taken from a patient treated with radiotherapy plus ipilimumab. The TCR was taken from a human donor with non-small cell lung cancer that progressed on radiotherapy plus ipilimumab. The CDR3 DNA reads as TGTGCCAGCAGCTCCGGACAGGGGTCACCATCTTACTCTGGAAACACCATATATTTT. Protein product: CASSSGQGSPSYSGNTIYF.